Listed below are T cell receptor beta chains from one sample, sequenced in a study of T cell clones after liver transplantation. Generated by immunoSEQ multiplex PCR, the TCRdb table keeps only in-frame clones and is missing some. The data show about 76,000 clones, 83% seen once. The material was CD4+ T cells from blood, obtained at the 22-month timepoint. The receptors shown here come from a human patient who received a liver transplant. Some T cells may be graft donor cells. Each CDR3 is given without its conserved first and last residue. The order of the fields is J gene, V gene, CDR3 protein.

>TRBJ2-3|TRBV4-3
ASSQDIGGRATDTQY
>TRBJ2-7|TRBV4-2
ASSSTGGRYEQY
>TRBJ2-5|TRBV7-2
ASSLTPLGLALETQY
>TRBJ2-5|TRBV6-5
ASSKPGTPGETQY
>TRBJ1-2|TRBV15
ATSRAGGLGGYT
>TRBJ2-1|TRBV25-1
ASSEAGTNYNEQF
>TRBJ2-7|TRBV7-2
ASSHGGRRYEQY
>TRBJ1-2|TRBV6-5
AVRDRERSGYT
>TRBJ2-7|TRBV7-2
ASSLSGTGGDEQY
>TRBJ2-2|TRBV27
ASKRENTGELF
>TRBJ2-4|TRBV18
ASSPLGTAKNIQY
>TRBJ1-2|TRBV19
ASRFGLGYGYT
>TRBJ2-1|TRBV5-1
ASRLVGSSYNEQF
>TRBJ1-4|TRBV4-2
ASSRDLREGGEKLF
>TRBJ1-6|TRBV6-6
ASTLQISGTFH
>TRBJ2-1|TRBV2
ASSEAGKNGVGQF
>TRBJ2-1|TRBV15
ATSRGFEVTNNEQF
>TRBJ2-3|TRBV2
ASSESGTSGRSTDTQY
>TRBJ2-3|TRBV18
ASSQSGTSTDTQY
>TRBJ1-3|TRBV5-5
ASSLIKTRGLQNTIY
>TRBJ2-7|TRBV9
ASSVATGTTRSYEQY
>TRBJ1-2|TRBV5-4
ASSLQPRGGYGYT
>TRBJ2-7|TRBV11-2
ASSRTAYEQY
>TRBJ1-1|TRBV7-9
ASSLDQVNTEAF